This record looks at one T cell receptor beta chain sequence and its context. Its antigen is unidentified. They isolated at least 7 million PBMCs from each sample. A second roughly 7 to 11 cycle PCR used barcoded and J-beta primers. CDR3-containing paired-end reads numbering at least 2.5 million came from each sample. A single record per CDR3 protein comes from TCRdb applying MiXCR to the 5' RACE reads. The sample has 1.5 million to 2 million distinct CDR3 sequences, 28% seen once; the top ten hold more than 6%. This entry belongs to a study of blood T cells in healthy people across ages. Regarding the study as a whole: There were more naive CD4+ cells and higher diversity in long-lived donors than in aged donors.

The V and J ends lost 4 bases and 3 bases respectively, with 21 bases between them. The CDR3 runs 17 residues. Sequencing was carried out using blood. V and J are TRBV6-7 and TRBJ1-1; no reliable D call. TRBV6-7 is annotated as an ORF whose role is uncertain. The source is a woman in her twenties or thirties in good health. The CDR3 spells CASSFHPPSGLDTEAFF. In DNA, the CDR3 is TGTGCCAGCAGTTTCCACCCACCATCGGGTTTGGACACTGAAGCTTTCTTT.